This T cell receptor beta chain comes out of a study of cytomegalovirus exposure and HLA in healthy donors. Study-level background: HLA-typed donors contributed some 83 million unique TCRs, which were held in an early data release.

Study-level findings and limits: TCR beta sequences numbering under 20,000 were associated with HLA alleles at 0.05 false discovery rate in a later analysis.

The CDR3 is 15 amino acids. The germline V gene encodes CDR1 SGHAT and CDR2 FQNNGV. The V segment lost 5 bases and the J segment 8 bases; nucleotides outside the gene matches: 10. As to this clone: Its antigen is undetermined.

It was with 60 Vbeta and 13 Jbeta primers that the PCR ran. The assay was immunoSEQ multiplex PCR, and TCRdb's table has in-frame clones only and misses some. This sample has around 160,000 clones, with roughly four fifths found just once. V gene TRBV11-2 combines with J gene TRBJ2-1, with 9 bases fitting TRBD2. Sequencing was done on a sample of PBMCs. The sequence came from a man aged 50 or older in good health and CMV-seropositive. The CDR3 nucleotides are TGTGCCAGCAGCCAGAGGAGCGGGAGGAGCCATGAGCAGTTCTTC. This sequence encodes CASSQRSGRSHEQFF.